A selection of T cell receptor beta chains follows, all from one sample in a study of vaccination and CD4 T cells after COVID-19. TCRdb itself ran the PCR reads through MiXCR, one entry per CDR3 protein. The table lists some 13,000 distinct CDR3 sequences, about 50% of them singletons. The antigens of these receptors remain unknown. Sequencing input: CD4+ T cells from blood, cultured in vitro. The origin of the receptors is a human donor who had recovered from COVID-19. Both conserved end residues are part of each CDR3. Fields, in order: J gene, clone size, V gene, D gene, CDR3 protein, CDR3 DNA. A D gene is named only where the DNA matches it firmly. Only part of the rows carry a size: once, few, many, or a class if the clone is expanded.

J gene: TRBJ2-1; clone size: -; V gene: TRBV15; D gene: -; CDR3 protein: CATSRGQGMPSSYNEQFF; CDR3 DNA: TGTGCCACCAGCAGGGGCCAGGGGATGCCCAGCTCCTACAATGAGCAGTTCTTC
J gene: TRBJ2-5; clone size: -; V gene: TRBV29-1; D gene: TRBD2; CDR3 protein: CSVDTSGTFAETQYF; CDR3 DNA: TGCAGCGTTGACACTAGCGGGACTTTCGCAGAGACCCAGTACTTC
J gene: TRBJ2-1; clone size: -; V gene: TRBV12-5; D gene: -; CDR3 protein: CASGSDGYNEQFF; CDR3 DNA: TGTGCTAGTGGTTCGGACGGTTACAATGAGCAGTTCTTC
J gene: TRBJ1-1; clone size: -; V gene: TRBV19; D gene: -; CDR3 protein: CASSQTPQGTEAFF; CDR3 DNA: TGTGCCAGTAGCCAGACCCCTCAGGGGACTGAAGCTTTCTTT
J gene: TRBJ2-7; clone size: -; V gene: TRBV19; D gene: -; CDR3 protein: CASSREVPSYEQYF; CDR3 DNA: TGTGCCAGTAGTAGGGAAGTCCCCTCCTACGAGCAGTACTTC
J gene: TRBJ1-5; clone size: -; V gene: TRBV4-1; D gene: -; CDR3 protein: CASSQIPGLGIQPQHF; CDR3 DNA: TGCGCCAGCAGCCAAATCCCGGGGTTGGGAATCCAGCCCCAGCATTTT
J gene: TRBJ1-1; clone size: -; V gene: TRBV20-1; D gene: TRBD1; CDR3 protein: CSARTGPMNTEAFF; CDR3 DNA: TGCAGTGCTAGGACAGGGCCTATGAACACTGAAGCTTTCTTT
J gene: TRBJ2-7; clone size: -; V gene: TRBV6-5; D gene: -; CDR3 protein: CASSYSPYEQYF; CDR3 DNA: TGTGCCAGCAGTTACTCCCCCTACGAGCAGTACTTC
J gene: TRBJ2-3; clone size: -; V gene: TRBV6-1; D gene: TRBD2; CDR3 protein: CAIGLGGDTQYF; CDR3 DNA: TGTGCCATTGGGCTGGGGGGGGATACGCAGTATTTT
J gene: TRBJ1-5; clone size: few; V gene: TRBV7-8; D gene: -; CDR3 protein: CASSLERNQPQHF; CDR3 DNA: TGTGCCAGCAGCTTAGAGAGGAATCAGCCCCAGCATTTT
J gene: TRBJ2-2; clone size: -; V gene: TRBV7-2; D gene: TRBD2; CDR3 protein: CASSLESGKPGELFF; CDR3 DNA: TGTGCCAGCAGCTTAGAAAGCGGGAAACCCGGGGAGCTGTTTTTT
J gene: TRBJ1-5; clone size: -; V gene: TRBV12-3/TRBV12-4; D gene: -; CDR3 protein: CASSLGEHGNQPQHF; CDR3 DNA: TGTGCCAGCAGTTTAGGGGAACATGGCAATCAGCCCCAGCATTTT
J gene: TRBJ1-1; clone size: once; V gene: TRBV15; D gene: -; CDR3 protein: CATSRERGTNTNTEAFF; CDR3 DNA: TGTGCCACCAGCAGAGAGAGGGGGACTAACACGAACACTGAAGCTTTCTTT
J gene: TRBJ2-3; clone size: -; V gene: TRBV7-3; D gene: -; CDR3 protein: CASSLMEAGTDTQYF; CDR3 DNA: TGTGCCAGCAGCTTAATGGAGGCCGGAACGGATACGCAGTATTTT
J gene: TRBJ1-2; clone size: -; V gene: TRBV7-9; D gene: -; CDR3 protein: CASSLRQGYVDYGYTF; CDR3 DNA: TGTGCCAGCAGCTTACGTCAGGGTTACGTTGACTATGGCTACACCTTC
J gene: TRBJ1-1; clone size: -; V gene: TRBV27; D gene: -; CDR3 protein: CASFAVWGHTEAFF; CDR3 DNA: TGTGCCAGCTTCGCGGTGTGGGGGCACACTGAAGCTTTCTTT
J gene: TRBJ1-2; clone size: -; V gene: TRBV6-5; D gene: TRBD1; CDR3 protein: CASSYDGQGVYGYTF; CDR3 DNA: TGTGCCAGCAGTTACGACGGGCAGGGGGTTTATGGCTACACCTTC
J gene: TRBJ1-6; clone size: -; V gene: TRBV20-1; D gene: -; CDR3 protein: CSARGQPNSPLHF; CDR3 DNA: TGCAGTGCTAGAGGACAGCCGAATTCACCCCTCCACTTT
J gene: TRBJ1-2; clone size: -; V gene: TRBV28; D gene: -; CDR3 protein: CASSFPGEGGYTF; CDR3 DNA: TGTGCCAGCAGTTTTCCCGGGGAGGGAGGCTACACCTTC
J gene: TRBJ2-5; clone size: -; V gene: TRBV6-1; D gene: TRBD2; CDR3 protein: CASSTGQAGGRETQYF; CDR3 DNA: TGTGCCAGCAGTACAGGGCAAGCGGGAGGGCGAGAGACCCAGTACTTC
J gene: TRBJ2-5; clone size: -; V gene: TRBV7-2; D gene: -; CDR3 protein: CASRKKGGKETQYF; CDR3 DNA: TGTGCCAGCCGAAAGAAGGGGGGAAAAGAGACCCAGTACTTC
J gene: TRBJ2-1; clone size: -; V gene: TRBV29-1; D gene: -; CDR3 protein: CSVVIVTEQFF; CDR3 DNA: TGCAGCGTTGTAATAGTGACTGAGCAGTTCTTC
J gene: TRBJ2-7; clone size: once; V gene: TRBV20-1; D gene: TRBD2; CDR3 protein: CSATGLAGEYEQYF; CDR3 DNA: TGCAGTGCTACGGGACTAGCGGGAGAGTACGAGCAGTACTTC
J gene: TRBJ2-6; clone size: -; V gene: TRBV12-3/TRBV12-4; D gene: TRBD1; CDR3 protein: CASNGQGGGSGANVLTF; CDR3 DNA: TGTGCCAGCAACGGACAGGGGGGGGGCTCTGGGGCCAACGTCCTGACTTTC
J gene: TRBJ1-2; clone size: -; V gene: TRBV19; D gene: -; CDR3 protein: CASSGGTVSYGYTF; CDR3 DNA: TGTGCCAGTAGTGGAGGGACGGTGTCCTATGGCTACACCTTC
J gene: TRBJ2-7; clone size: -; V gene: TRBV6-1; D gene: -; CDR3 protein: CASRDNTYEQYF; CDR3 DNA: TGTGCCAGCAGGGACAATACCTACGAGCAGTACTTC
J gene: TRBJ1-1; clone size: -; V gene: TRBV20-1; D gene: -; CDR3 protein: CSAARTNTEAFF; CDR3 DNA: TGCAGTGCCGCAAGGACAAACACTGAAGCTTTCTTT
J gene: TRBJ1-5; clone size: few; V gene: TRBV2; D gene: -; CDR3 protein: CASSDHKGPNQPQHF; CDR3 DNA: TGTGCCAGCAGTGACCACAAGGGGCCGAATCAGCCCCAGCATTTT
J gene: TRBJ1-5; clone size: few; V gene: TRBV21-1; D gene: -; CDR3 protein: CASSTGDQPQHF; CDR3 DNA: TGTGCCAGCAGCACCGGGGATCAGCCCCAGCATTTT
J gene: TRBJ2-3; clone size: -; V gene: TRBV5-1; D gene: TRBD2; CDR3 protein: CASSGRTSGPSTDTQYF; CDR3 DNA: TGCGCCAGCAGCGGACGGACTAGCGGGCCGAGCACAGATACGCAGTATTTT
J gene: TRBJ1-1; clone size: -; V gene: TRBV11-3; D gene: -; CDR3 protein: CASSLRPGYMNTEAFF; CDR3 DNA: TGTGCCAGCAGCTTAAGGCCAGGTTATATGAACACTGAAGCTTTCTTT